Listed below are T cell receptor beta chains from one sample, sequenced in a study of PD-L1 blockade in urothelial cancer. The repertoire was sequenced with immunoSEQ multiplex PCR; TCRdb's copy has only in-frame clones and lacks some. The sample consists of around 82,000 clones, around 83% of them appearing once. The source material was PBMCs, sampled around atezolizumab (anti-PD-L1) treatment. The receptors were sampled from a man in his sixties with urothelial cancer. Each CDR3 is given with its conserved first and last residue.

v_gene	j_gene	CDR3aa
TRBV7-3	TRBJ2-2	CASSSSGLAGAPNSAGELFF
TRBV7-6	TRBJ1-1	CASSLGSGAFF
TRBV5-8	TRBJ1-4	CASSGQGAANEKLFF
TRBV6-6	TRBJ2-3	CASRLLGTGQGSQYF
TRBV19	TRBJ1-2	CASSTRTGGVVSAGYTF
TRBV11-3	TRBJ2-7	CASSPRLGLGGSYEQYF
TRBV10-3	TRBJ2-3	CAISRTSGGAGDTQYF
TRBV9	TRBJ2-3	CASSVDGRGRPDTQYF
TRBV6-1	TRBJ2-5	CASSESPRGVQETQYF
TRBV10-3	TRBJ2-3	CAISELAGTGTDTQYF
TRBV5-6	TRBJ2-7	CASSLDGHPYEQYF
TRBV7-2	TRBJ2-5	CASSGLAGGRQETQYF
TRBV6-4	TRBJ2-3	CASSAAGPADTQYF